The rows below give T cell receptor beta chains drawn from one sample of a study of blood T cell repertoires in COVID-19. Here immunoSEQ multiplex PCR was the method, and the copy in TCRdb shows in-frame clones only, minus some. The table has about 130,000 clones, 70% to 80% seen once. The sequenced sample consisted of peripheral blood. These receptors all come from a man aged 40-50 years with active or convalescent COVID-19. Both conserved end residues are part of each CDR3. A D gene is named only where the DNA matches it firmly. Size is stated for part of the rows, as once, few or many counts, or as a class when the clone is expanded.

NA NA TRBJ1-3 TRBV18 CASSPGGGGNTIYF TGTGCCAGCTCACCAGGCGGTGGTGGAAACACCATATATTTT
NA TRBD1 TRBJ1-2 TRBV28 CASSPWDRQNYGYTF TGTGCCAGCAGTCCCTGGGACAGACAAAACTATGGCTACACCTTC
NA NA TRBJ2-3 TRBV23-1 CASTPRGAAFTDTQYF TGCGCCAGCACACCCCGGGGGGCCGCTTTCACAGATACGCAGTATTTT
NA TRBD1 TRBJ1-2 TRBV9 CASSVASRGEYYGYTF TGTGCCAGCAGCGTAGCTTCCAGGGGGGAGTACTATGGCTACACCTTC
once NA TRBJ1-2 TRBV7-3 CASSLGTGLLDGYTF TGTGCCAGCAGCTTAGGCACAGGGTTGCTCGATGGCTACACCTTC
NA NA TRBJ2-6 TRBV9 CASSADTLRSGANVLTF TGTGCCAGCAGCGCGGACACTCTGAGAAGTGGGGCCAACGTCCTGACTTTC
NA NA TRBJ1-2 TRBV2 CASSEGTVNYGYTF TGTGCCAGCAGTGAAGGGACAGTAAACTATGGCTACACCTTC
NA NA TRBJ2-7 TRBV9 CASSVDVSTYEQYF TGTGCCAGCAGCGTAGATGTTAGCACCTACGAGCAGTACTTC
NA TRBD1 TRBJ1-5 TRBV2 CASRTAGGEQPQHF TGTGCCAGCCGGACGGCAGGGGGCGAGCAGCCCCAGCATTTT
NA TRBD1 TRBJ2-7 TRBV11-3 CASSLGGTGPYEQYF TGTGCCAGCAGCCTTGGGGGGACAGGGCCCTACGAGCAGTACTTC
NA NA TRBJ2-7 TRBV6-5 CASSRVDEQYF TGTGCCTCCTCGAGGGTGGACGAGCAGTACTTC
NA TRBD2 TRBJ2-5 TRBV6-5 CASSYSSGRETQYF TGTGCCAGCAGTTACTCTAGCGGGAGAGAGACCCAGTACTTC
NA TRBD1 TRBJ2-5 TRBV3-1/TRBV3-2 CASSQNRGSQETQYF TGTGCCAGCAGCCAGAACAGGGGCTCCCAAGAGACCCAGTACTTC
NA NA TRBJ1-2 TRBV5-5 CASSLRLADQANYGYTF TGTGCCAGCAGCCTCCGCTTGGCAGATCAAGCTAACTATGGCTACACCTTC
NA TRBD1 TRBJ1-1 TRBV6-5 CASSPGQTNTEAFF TGTGCCAGCAGTCCGGGACAGACCAACACTGAAGCTTTCTTT